Here is one T cell receptor (beta chain) with its context. Participants had their cohort set by participant-reported clinical history. The data originate from a study of blood T cell repertoires in COVID-19. Across the study: Acute-phase and convalescent COVID-19 samples originated in the United States, Italy and Spain.

This CDR3 comprises 15 residues. The V and J ends lost 3 bases and 1 base, in that order; junction bases with no gene match: 6. The germline gives CDR1 DFQATT, CDR2 SNEGSKA (reference sequence). Original handling: Quantification of nucleated cells was approximated via reference gene primer amplification. Only in-frame clones appear in the TCRdb table, and some are missing; sequencing was by immunoSEQ multiplex PCR. Clone size and V and J calls were adopted from that table, with D and trimming inferred from the DNA. This table has some 300,000 clones, roughly 87% appearing once. The specimen was PBMCs or T cells enriched from blood (not recorded which). J is TRBJ1-3 and V is TRBV20-1, with 7 bases matching TRBD1. This TCR derives from a woman in her twenties or thirties who had recovered from COVID-19. The CDR3 is CSASRQGGSGNTIYF. The CDR3 bases are TGCAGTGCTAGTCGACAGGGAGGTTCTGGAAACACCATATATTTT.